Sequencing of this T cell receptor (beta chain) was carried out in a study of CD8 T cells in Susac syndrome. Sequencing targeted TCR beta in blood CD8+ and CD4+ T cells. Healthy donors, matched for age and sex, constituted the control group. An amount of RNA that ranged from roughly 0.5 to 1 ug was reverse transcribed with random hexamers. TCRdb re-called the immunoSEQ multiplex PCR reads with MiXCR, one entry per CDR3 protein. The sample has about 130,000 distinct CDR3 sequences, about 95% seen once; the top ten hold more than 0.095%. This CDR3 spans 13 amino acids. V lost 8 bases and J lost 0, with 11 bases in between. Germline loops: CDR1 GTSNPN, CDR2 SVGIG (reference sequence).

The chain couples TRBV30 to TRBJ2-1; D perhaps matches TRBD2 (6 bases). The TCR originated in a human donor in good health. The sample was CD4+ T cells from PBMCs. CDR3 residues: CAGSGSSYNEQFF. CDR3 DNA: TGTGCCGGTAGCGGAAGCTCCTACAATGAGCAGTTCTTC.